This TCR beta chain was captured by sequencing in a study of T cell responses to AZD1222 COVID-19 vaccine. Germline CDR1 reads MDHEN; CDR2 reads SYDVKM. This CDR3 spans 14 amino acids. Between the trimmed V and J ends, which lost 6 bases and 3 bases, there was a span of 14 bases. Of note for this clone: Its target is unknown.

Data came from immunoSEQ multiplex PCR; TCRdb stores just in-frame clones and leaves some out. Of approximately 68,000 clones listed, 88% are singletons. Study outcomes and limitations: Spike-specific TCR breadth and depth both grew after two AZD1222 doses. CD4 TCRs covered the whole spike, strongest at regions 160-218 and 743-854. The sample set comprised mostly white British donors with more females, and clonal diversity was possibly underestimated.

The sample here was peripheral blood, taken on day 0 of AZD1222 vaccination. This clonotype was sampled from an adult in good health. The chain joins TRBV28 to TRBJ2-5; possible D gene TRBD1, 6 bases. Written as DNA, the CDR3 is TGTGCCAGCAGCCGTGGACAGTACGAAGAGACCCAGTACTTC. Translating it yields CASSRGQYEETQYF. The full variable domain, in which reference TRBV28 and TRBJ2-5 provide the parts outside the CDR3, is DVKVTQSSRYLVKRTGEKVFLECVQDMDHENMFWYRQDPGLGLRLIYFSYDVKMKEKGDIPEGYSVSREKKERFSLILESASTNQTSMYLCASSRGQYEETQYFGPGTRLLVL.